This T cell receptor beta chain was observed in a study of T-cell reconstitution after alpha-beta-depleted transplantation in children. Researchers prepared the TCRbeta library using unique molecular identifiers, the study reports. TCRdb fed the PCR reads into MiXCR, producing one record per CDR3 protein. Seen here are roughly 200,000 distinct CDR3 sequences, 8.5% to 10% observed once, and the top ten hold approximately 6.2%. Between the trimmed V and J ends, which lost 5 bases and 2 bases, there was a span of 13 bases. Per the germline V gene, CDR1 is DFQATT and CDR2 is SNEGSKA (reference sequence). The CDR3 length is 13 residues. This clonotype was detected a few times.

The receptor comes from a human donor who donated a stem cell graft to a child with acute lymphoblastic leukemia. Material: PBMCs from the stem cell graft donor, obtained from the stem cell graft. This sequence joins TRBV20-1 and TRBJ2-7; D perhaps matches TRBD1 (6 bases). The CDR3 reads CSASITGTYEQYF. For the CDR3, the DNA is TGCAGTGCTTCGATTACAGGGACCTACGAGCAGTACTTC.